This T cell receptor beta chain was recovered during a study of Tregs in tolerant kidney transplant recipients. Overall study results and limits: The most relevant donor-specific Treg TCRbeta repertoire apparently came from expansion with activated donor B cells. This study did not directly address biological reproducibility.

Sequencing used immunoSEQ multiplex PCR; TCRdb keeps in-frame clones, though not all of them. Of over 70,000 clones listed, 91% are singletons. Recipients received nonmyeloablative bone marrow transplants from related graft donors, with transient mixed chimerism. CD4+CD25+CD127- Tregs, CD4+CD25- non-Tregs, CD4 and CD8 cells were sorted. Concerning this clone: The target antigen is unknown.

Sequencing used CD4+ T cells from blood (PBMCs), obtained 24 months after the transplant. This sequence originates from a human patient who received a combined kidney and bone marrow transplant. Some of the T cells may derive from the graft donor.

CDR3 sequence (DNA): TGTGCCAGCAGCCAACTCAGACAGTCCGGCTATGGCTACACCTTC. This sequence encodes CASSQLRQSGYGYTF. The rearrangement links TRBV11-2 to TRBJ1-2; D perhaps matches TRBD1 (5 bases). Germline assignment: CDR1 SGHAT and CDR2 FQNNGV. This CDR3 is 15 amino acids long. With 5 bases removed from V and 4 bases from J, the gap between germline ends came to 17 bases.